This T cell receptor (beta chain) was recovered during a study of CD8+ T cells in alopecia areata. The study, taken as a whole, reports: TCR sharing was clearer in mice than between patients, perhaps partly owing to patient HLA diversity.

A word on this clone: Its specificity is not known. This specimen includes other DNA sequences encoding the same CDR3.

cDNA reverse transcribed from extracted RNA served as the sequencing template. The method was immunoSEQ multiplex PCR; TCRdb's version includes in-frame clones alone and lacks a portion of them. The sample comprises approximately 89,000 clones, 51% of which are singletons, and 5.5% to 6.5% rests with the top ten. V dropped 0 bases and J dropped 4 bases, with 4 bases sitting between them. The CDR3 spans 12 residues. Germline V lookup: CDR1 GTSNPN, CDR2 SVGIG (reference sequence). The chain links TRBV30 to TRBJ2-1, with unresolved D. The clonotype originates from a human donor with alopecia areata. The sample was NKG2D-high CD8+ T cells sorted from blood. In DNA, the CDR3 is TGTGCCTGGAGTGTAGGGTACAATGAGCAGTTCTTC. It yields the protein CAWSVGYNEQFF.